This T cell receptor beta chain was sequenced in a study of blood T cell repertoires in COVID-19. This clone appeared once. Germline assignment: CDR1 LNHDA and CDR2 SQIVND (reference sequence). The CDR3 extends over 16 amino acids. V lost 5 bases to trimming and J lost 4 bases; unmatched junction nucleotides: 9. Original methodology: Amplification of reference gene primers provided the estimated nucleated cell counts. TCRdb's table, derived via immunoSEQ multiplex PCR, lists solely in-frame clones and lacks some. The V and J calls and the clone size are those of that table, but D and trimming were determined from the DNA. This table holds hundreds of thousands of clones, about 82% found once.

J is TRBJ1-5 and V is TRBV19, with 9 positions matching TRBD1. Sequencing input: peripheral blood. The receptor was isolated from a woman of 80 years or more with acute or convalescent COVID-19. The CDR3 spells CASSPPGQGLNQPQHF. In nucleotides, the CDR3 is TGTGCCAGTAGTCCCCCGGGACAGGGCTTGAATCAGCCCCAGCATTTT.